One and the same sample provided the 30 T cell receptor beta chains below, sequenced in a study of cytomegalovirus exposure and HLA in healthy donors. Primers included in the PCR were 60 Vbeta and 13 Jbeta primers. Sequenced by immunoSEQ multiplex PCR; TCRdb stores in-frame clones only, minus some. The table includes 150,000 to 200,000 clones, about four fifths detected once. The source material was PBMCs. These receptors were obtained from a woman between 25 and 40 years old in good health and CMV-seronegative.

The chain employs TRBV30 and TRBJ2-7; D possibly corresponds to TRBD1 (6 bases). The V gene's germline CDR1 is GTSNPN and CDR2 SVGIG (reference sequence). V lost 3 bases, J lost 4 bases, and 13 bases lay in between. This CDR3 spans 13 amino acids. The CDR3 spells CAWSWRTAYEQYF. CDR3 DNA: TGTGCCTGGAGCTGGAGGACAGCATACGAGCAGTACTTC.

As DNA, the CDR3 is TGTGCCAGCAGCCAAGGGGCCGGACTAACATTCAACTATGGCTACACCTTC. Translating gives CASSQGAGLTFNYGYTF. V and J are TRBV4-2 and TRBJ1-2; unclear D gene. Trimming stripped 1 base from V and 2 bases from J, with 17 bases between. CDR3 length: 17 residues. Germline CDR1 and CDR2: LGHNA and YNFKEQ.

The V gene is TRBV30, the J gene TRBJ1-1; D gene uncertain. V was clipped by 4 bases and J by 2 bases, with 8 bases between them. From germline, CDR1 is GTSNPN and CDR2 SVGIG (reference sequence). The CDR3 totals 12 residues. The CDR3 loop reads CAWIALNTEAFF. The CDR3 nucleotides are TGTGCCTGGATAGCTCTAAACACTGAAGCTTTCTTT.

This clone was seen a handful of times. The J gene is TRBJ2-2, the V gene TRBV5-4, with D possibly TRBD1 on 6 matching bases. This CDR3 is built from 16 residues. V lost 0 bases to trimming and J lost 0 bases, with 9 bases between them. Germline lookup yields CDR1 SGHNT and CDR2 YYREEE (reference sequence). Here the CDR3 reads CASSLGGGPNTGELFF. The DNA of the CDR3 is TGTGCCAGCAGCTTGGGTGGGGGCCCGAACACCGGGGAGCTGTTTTTT.

This chain connects TRBV6-5 to TRBJ2-3; D gene uncertain. Per the germline V gene, CDR1 is MNHEY and CDR2 is SVGAGI. V lost 10 bases, J lost 2 bases, and 13 bases lay in between. This CDR3 contains 13 residues. The CDR3 loop reads CATHHGPTDTQYF. In DNA form, the CDR3 reads TGTGCCACTCACCATGGGCCCACAGATACGCAGTATTTT.

V is TRBV6-5 and J is TRBJ1-2; 10 bases match TRBD1. This CDR3 region has 14 residues. CDR1 is MNHEY and CDR2 is SVGAGI in the germline V gene. V lost 1 base, J lost 7 bases, and 3 bases stayed unmatched. Here the CDR3 DNA reads TGTGCCAGCAGTTACTGGGACAGGGGAGGTGGCTACACCTTC. It codes for CASSYWDRGGGYTF.

The chain couples TRBV27 to TRBJ2-1, with 7 bases fitting TRBD2. The trim removed 3 bases at V and 8 bases at J, leaving 4 bases unmatched. The CDR3 is 13 residues long. Germline V gene lookup returns CDR1 MNHEY and CDR2 SMNVEV (reference sequence). The CDR3 DNA is TGTGCCAGCAGTTTGCGGGAGTGGGATGAGCAGTTCTTC. Translated, it gives CASSLREWDEQFF.

As to this clone: Other DNA sequences in this specimen translate into the identical CDR3. This chain connects TRBV2 to TRBJ2-5; TRBD1 is a possible D gene (6 bases). The V and J ends lost 3 bases and 5 bases respectively, with 7 bases between them. Germline loops: CDR1 SNHLY, CDR2 FYNNEI. The CDR3 spans 12 residues. In nucleotides, the CDR3 is TGTGCCAGCAGTGACAGGGGTGAGACCCAGTACTTC. It encodes CASSDRGETQYF.

The V call is TRBV29-1, the J call TRBJ1-2; D may be TRBD1 (6 bases). The V gene lost 2 bases and the J gene lost 5 bases, with 15 bases spanning the gap. The CDR3 loop spans 14 amino acids. Looked up from germline, CDR1 is SQVTM and CDR2 is ANQGSEA. CDR3 loop: CSVELHTGLYGYTF. CDR3 coding DNA: TGCAGCGTTGAATTACACACAGGGTTGTATGGCTACACCTTC.

The chain is built from TRBV27 and TRBJ2-7; a weak D match, TRBD1 (6 bases). Trimming took off 3 bases at V and 1 base at J, with 10 bases between the two ends. Germline CDR1 reads MNHEY; CDR2 reads SMNVEV (reference sequence). The CDR3 spans 14 residues. The CDR3 reads CASSLAGVSYEQYF. CDR3 in DNA: TGTGCCAGCAGTTTGGCAGGGGTTTCCTACGAGCAGTACTTC.

The V call is TRBV6-1, the J call TRBJ2-7; 7 positions match TRBD2. The CDR3 is made up of 14 amino acids. The germline V gene encodes CDR1 MNHNS and CDR2 SASEGT. V lost 6 bases to trimming and J lost 1 base; unmatched junction nucleotides: 6. CDR3 loop: CASRTGGTSYEQYF. DNA of the CDR3: TGTGCCAGCAGGACCGGGGGGACGTCCTACGAGCAGTACTTC.

The rearrangement links TRBV9 to TRBJ1-1, with D possibly matching TRBD1 (6 bases). V was shortened by 1 base and J by 0 bases, with 10 bases between the two germline ends. The CDR3 loop spans 15 amino acids. Germline V lookup: CDR1 SGDLS, CDR2 YYNGEE. CDR3 amino acids: CASSVSGAVNTEAFF. In nucleotides, the CDR3 is TGTGCCAGCAGCGTATCAGGGGCCGTGAACACTGAAGCTTTCTTT.

V and J are TRBV18 and TRBJ2-7; 9 positions agree with TRBD1. V trimming: 3 bases; J trimming: 2 bases; junction bases outside the gene matches: 5. Germline V lookup: CDR1 KGHSH, CDR2 LQKENI. The length of the CDR3 is 15 residues. CDR3 in amino acids: CASSPPGTGTYEQYF. The CDR3 DNA is TGTGCCAGCTCACCCCCCGGGACAGGGACCTACGAGCAGTACTTC.

This chain connects TRBV4-2 to TRBJ2-5; 12 nucleotides match TRBD2. Trimming took 0 bases from V and 5 from J; bases not matched to a gene: 4. The CDR3 is made up of 16 amino acids. The germline CDR1 and CDR2 sequences are LGHNA and YNFKEQ. CDR3 loop: CASSQEGTSGPETQYF. DNA of the CDR3: TGTGCCAGCAGCCAAGAAGGGACTAGCGGGCCGGAGACCCAGTACTTC.

The chain recombines TRBV7-2 with TRBJ2-7; D ambiguous. CDR3 length equals 14 residues. CDR1 is SGHTA and CDR2 is FQGNSA in the germline V gene. V lost 4 bases and J 0 bases, leaving 10 bases between the germline ends. CDR3 bases: TGTGCCAGCAGCTCCTCCCTCCCCTCCTACGAGCAGTACTTC. This translates into CASSSSLPSYEQYF.

The genes are TRBV5-1 and TRBJ2-6, with D maybe TRBD1 (5 bases). Germline lookup yields CDR1 SGHRS and CDR2 YFSETQ. The CDR3 length is 14 residues. V gave up 4 bases and J gave up 4 bases, with 9 bases separating them. In DNA form, the CDR3 reads TGCGCCAGCAGCCGCCAGGGAGGGGCCAACGTCCTGACTTTC. Protein: CASSRQGGANVLTF.

This clone was observed a handful of times. The CDR3 loop reads CASSNPAGEDSPLHF. The CDR3 DNA reads TGTGCCAGTAGTAATCCGGCAGGGGAAGATTCACCCCTCCACTTT. V is TRBV19 and J is TRBJ1-6; D may be TRBD1 (6 bases). Germline CDR1 is LNHDA and CDR2 is SQIVND (reference sequence). The CDR3 extends over 15 amino acids. The V end was cut by 4 bases, the J end by 8 bases, with 15 bases between.

The chain links TRBV4-2 to TRBJ2-4; 7 positions agree with TRBD2. Germline V gene sequence: CDR1 LGHNA, CDR2 YNFKEQ. With 1 base clipped from V and 0 bases from J, the junction kept 3 bases outside the gene matches. This CDR3 is built from 16 residues. CDR3 sequence (DNA): TGTGCCAGCAGCCAAGTCGCGGGGGTAGCCAAAAACATTCAGTACTTC. Its translation: CASSQVAGVAKNIQYF.

The J gene is TRBJ1-1, the V gene TRBV5-1; the match to TRBD1 covers 11 bases. J gave up 4 bases and V 6 bases, and 11 bases lay outside the gene matches. Germline V lookup: CDR1 SGHRS, CDR2 YFSETQ. This CDR3 has 16 amino acids. CDR3 region: CASTASPGTGGTEAFF. Written as DNA, the CDR3 is TGCGCCAGCACCGCCTCCCCCGGGACAGGGGGCACTGAAGCTTTCTTT.

The V gene is TRBV5-1, the J gene TRBJ2-5, with 13 bases identical to TRBD2. J gave up 4 bases and V 4 bases, and 4 bases lay outside the gene matches. From germline, CDR1 is SGHRS and CDR2 YFSETQ. The CDR3 is 15 amino acids. The CDR3 here is CASSPGLAGLETQYF. The CDR3 bases are TGCGCCAGCAGCCCGGGACTAGCGGGGTTAGAGACCCAGTACTTC.

A remark on this clone: Other DNA sequences within the sample encode an identical CDR3. The chain uses TRBV29-1 and TRBJ2-6; D gene uncertain. The CDR3 runs to 12 residues. V gave up 7 bases and J gave up 0 bases, with 4 bases separating them. Germline assignment: CDR1 SQVTM and CDR2 ANQGSEA. In nucleotides, the CDR3 is TGCAGCGCCAGCTCTGGGGCCAACGTCCTGACTTTC. Amino acids: CSASSGANVLTF.

V gene TRBV27 combines with J gene TRBJ2-3; 9 bases fit TRBD2. Germline-derived CDR1 and CDR2 are MNHEY and SMNVEV (reference sequence). Trimming cost V 2 bases and J 3 bases; bases outside gene matches: 6. The CDR3 length is 16 residues. The CDR3 nucleotides read TGTGCCAGCAGTTTAGCGGGGGGGCGTCGGACAGATACGCAGTATTTT. This codes for CASSLAGGRRTDTQYF.

In its sample, this clone was seen once. The chain employs TRBV15 and TRBJ2-1; 7 nucleotides line up with TRBD2. The CDR3 has 16 amino acids. CDR1 and CDR2 (germline): LNHNV, YYDKDF (reference sequence). With 3 bases clipped from V and 7 bases from J, the junction kept 12 bases outside the gene matches. CDR3 loop: CATSSSKGLGANEQFF. Here the CDR3 DNA reads TGTGCCACCAGCAGTTCAAAAGGACTAGGGGCTAATGAGCAGTTCTTC.

The genes are TRBV6-5 and TRBJ2-7; 10 nucleotides agree with TRBD2. The CDR3 contains 15 residues. Germline V gives CDR1 MNHEY, CDR2 SVGAGI. V was pared by 6 bases and J by 7 bases, with 12 bases of the junction left unmatched. The CDR3 spells CASSEGGLATQEQYF. The CDR3 DNA reads as TGTGCCAGCAGCGAGGGGGGACTAGCGACCCAGGAGCAGTACTTC.

The rearrangement links TRBV1 to TRBJ2-3; the table calls TRBD1, which could not be checked here. TRBV1 corresponds to a pseudogene. This CDR3 contains 18 residues. CDR3 DNA sequence: TGCACCAGCAGCCAAGATTTCATGGCTTTACGCATCACAGATACGCAGTATTTT. This gives the protein CTSSQDFMALRITDTQYF.

This clone was seen a single time. This chain links TRBV5-6 with TRBJ1-1, with TRBD1 matching 12 bases. Germline CDR1 is SGHDT and CDR2 is YYEEEE. The J segment lost 4 bases and the V segment lost 2 bases, leaving 6 bases of the junction unmatched. The CDR3 spans 16 residues. CDR3 in DNA: TGTGCCAGCAGCTTTTGGGGGGGACAGGGGGCCACTGAAGCTTTCTTT. Amino acid sequence: CASSFWGGQGATEAFF.

This clone was counted only a few times. The V gene is TRBV14, the J gene TRBJ2-2; unclear D gene. The CDR3 spans 13 residues. Germline values: CDR1 SGHDN, CDR2 FVKESK. Between the trimmed V and J ends, which lost 2 bases and 3 bases, there was a span of 4 bases. For the CDR3, the DNA is TGTGCCAGCAGCCAAAGAGACACCGGGGAGCTGTTTTTT. Protein: CASSQRDTGELFF. Looking up the rest from reference TRBV14 and TRBJ2-2 gives the full variable domain: EAGVTQFPSHSVIEKGQTVTLRCDPISGHDNLYWYRRVMGKEIKFLLHFVKESKQDESGMPNNRFLAERTGGTYSTLKVQPAELEDSGVYFCASSQRDTGELFFGEGSRLTVL.

The V call is TRBV29-1, the J call TRBJ2-1; no clear D gene. V shed 1 base and J shed 0 bases, with 4 bases lying between them. Looked up from germline, CDR1 is SQVTM and CDR2 is ANQGSEA. CDR3 size: 13 residues. The CDR3 spells CSVEGASYNEQFF. The CDR3 nucleotides are TGCAGCGTTGAAGGGGCCTCCTACAATGAGCAGTTCTTC.

V is TRBV18 and J is TRBJ1-5; D is possibly TRBD1 (5 bases). This CDR3 is 16 amino acids long. The germline V gene has CDR1 KGHSH and CDR2 LQKENI. The ends were cut back, 5 bases at V and 2 bases at J, with 16 bases in the middle. CDR3: CASSKSTRGGNQPQHF. CDR3 nucleotide sequence: TGTGCCAGCTCAAAATCTACCCGGGGGGGCAATCAGCCCCAGCATTTT.

The chain carries TRBV6-1 and TRBJ2-1; 8 positions agree with TRBD2. The CDR3 spans 15 residues. J lost 3 bases, V lost 3 bases, and 4 bases had no gene match. The germline CDR1 and CDR2 sequences are MNHNS and SASEGT. The CDR3 DNA reads TGTGCCAGCAGTGATAGGGCGGGGGGCTACAATGAGCAGTTCTTC. Translating gives CASSDRAGGYNEQFF.